Presented here are 12 T cell receptor beta chains from one specimen sequenced in a study of blood T cells in healthy people across ages (dated by TCRdb to 2014 to 2015). Libraries came from 5' RACE. The sample was run on an Illumina HiSeq 2500. A second 7 to 11 cycle PCR used a sample-barcoded 5' primer and a J-beta primer mix. TCRdb ran its own pipeline on the public reads, namely fastp trimming at Q25 and MiXCR clone calling, and kept in-frame beta chains. Rows with one shared CDR3 protein collapse into an entry with the most common genes and DNA. Within this sample are about 1,500,000 distinct CDR3 sequences, with about 40% of them counted one time only. Clones ranked in the top ten supply roughly 7.9% of the sample. Sequencing was done on a sample of blood. The receptors shown here come from a woman under 30 in good health.

The chain joins TRBV20-1 to TRBJ1-6; D not resolved. The germline gives CDR1 DFQATT, CDR2 SNEGSKA (reference sequence). The CDR3 runs to 10 residues. The V and J ends lost 3 bases and 10 bases respectively, with 4 bases between them. The CDR3 protein is CSASLSPLHF. CDR3 DNA sequence: TGCAGTGCTAGTTTATCACCCCTCCACTTT.

V gene TRBV4-2 combines with J gene TRBJ2-3; TRBD2 might be the D (5 bases). V lost 0 bases and J lost 2, with 9 bases in between. This CDR3 contains 15 residues. Germline CDR1 and CDR2: LGHNA and YNFKEQ. In DNA, the CDR3 is TGTGCCAGCAGCCAAGATGGGAGACCCACAGATACGCAGTATTTT. Translated, it gives CASSQDGRPTDTQYF.

This clonotype was counted a few times. This chain links TRBV7-2 with TRBJ2-7; unclear D gene. V shed 6 bases and J shed 2 bases, with 11 bases lying between them. This CDR3 is 13 amino acids long. Germline loops: CDR1 SGHTA, CDR2 FQGNSA. The CDR3 sequence is CASSREPAYEQYF. For the CDR3, the DNA is TGTGCCAGCAGTCGAGAGCCGGCCTACGAGCAGTACTTC. The full variable domain, with the rest looked up from reference TRBV7-2 and TRBJ2-7, is GAGVSQSPSNKVTEKGKDVELRCDPISGHTALYWYRQSLGQGLEFLIYFQGNSAPDKSGLPSDRFSAERTGGSVSTLTIQRTQQEDSAVYLCASSREPAYEQYFGPGTRLTVT.

The J gene is TRBJ1-1, the V gene TRBV3-1; 11 bases are shared with TRBD1. Germline lookup yields CDR1 LGHDT and CDR2 YNNKEL (reference sequence). Unmatched junction bases numbered 9, after V lost 3 bases and J lost 3 bases. CDR3 length: 17 residues. The CDR3 spells CASSHRDRGLWDTEAFF. CDR3 coding DNA: TGTGCCAGCAGCCACCGGGACAGGGGGTTATGGGACACTGAAGCTTTCTTT.

The gene calls are TRBV27 and TRBJ2-1; 9 nucleotides line up with TRBD2. The better agreement between TRBJ2-7 and the DNA end casts doubt on the J call. This CDR3 spans 16 amino acids. CDR1 is MNHEY and CDR2 is SMNVEV in the germline V gene (reference sequence). CDR3 DNA: TGTGCCAGCAGTTTCCGCCCGAATAGCGGGAGTCACGAGCAGTACTTC. This gives the protein CASSFRPNSGSHEQYF.

V usage is TRBV2 and J usage is TRBJ1-6, with TRBD1 identical over 7 bases. V gave up 4 bases and J gave up 5 bases; unmatched junction bases: 8. Germline CDR1 reads SNHLY; CDR2 reads FYNNEI. The CDR3 totals 16 residues. The CDR3 is CASSGQGSAHNSPLHF. The CDR3, as DNA: TGTGCCAGCAGTGGACAGGGAAGTGCGCATAATTCACCCCTCCACTTT.

The V call is TRBV27, the J call TRBJ1-2; 12 positions agree with TRBD1. The CDR3 sequence is 18 residues long. The ends lost 3 bases at V and 8 bases at J; junction bases unmatched: 16. Germline CDR1 reads MNHEY; CDR2 reads SMNVEV (reference sequence). CDR3 coding DNA: TGTGCCAGCAGTTTCCTTCCCTCCGGGACAGGGGGCGCGAAGGGCTACACCTTC. As protein: CASSFLPSGTGGAKGYTF.

The CDR3 spells CSAPSPSLNTEAFF. The CDR3 DNA sequence: TGCAGCGCCCCATCCCCCAGTCTGAACACTGAAGCTTTCTTT. V is TRBV29-1 and J is TRBJ1-1; the D is unclear. CDR1 is SQVTM, CDR2 ANQGSEA, per germline. V was clipped by 7 bases and J by 0 bases, with 15 bases between them. This CDR3 has 14 residues.

The chain couples TRBV20-1 to TRBJ1-2, with D perhaps TRBD1 (5 bases). The germline V gene has CDR1 DFQATT and CDR2 SNEGSKA (reference sequence). V was cut by 6 bases and J by 8 bases, with 19 bases left in between. CDR3 length: 13 residues. This chain's CDR3 is CSATGALRRGYTF. The CDR3 DNA reads TGCAGTGCAACCGGGGCCCTGCGTAGGGGCTACACCTTC.

The J gene is TRBJ2-5, the V gene TRBV11-2; D might be TRBD1 (5 bases). V lost 1 base and J lost 5, with 14 bases in between. This CDR3 is built from 15 residues. Germline V lookup: CDR1 SGHAT, CDR2 FQNNGV. The CDR3 region is CASSLGAGYLETQYF. CDR3 DNA: TGTGCCAGCAGCTTAGGAGCAGGGTATTTGGAGACCCAGTACTTC. Combining the CDR3 with reference TRBV11-2 and TRBJ2-5 gives the whole variable domain EAGVAQSPRYKIIEKRQSVAFWCNPISGHATLYWYQQILGQGPKLLIQFQNNGVVDDSQLPKDRFSAERLKGVDSTLKIQPAKLEDSAVYLCASSLGAGYLETQYFGPGTRLLVL.

To note about this clonotype: The junction shows a germline mismatch at one end, possibly a read error. This chain joins TRBV6-6 and TRBJ2-3; D might be TRBD2 (6 bases). Germline V gene data show CDR1 as MNHNY and CDR2 as SVGAGI (reference sequence). This CDR3 comprises 13 residues. The CDR3 spells CASSDSSGDTQYF. The CDR3 DNA is TGCGCCAGCAGTGACTCCAGCGGGGATACGCAGTATTTT.

V gene TRBV18 combines with J gene TRBJ1-1; D call uncertain. The germline gives CDR1 KGHSH, CDR2 LQKENI. Trimming shortened V by 2 bases and J by 1 base, and 8 bases separated the two germline ends. The CDR3 loop spans 14 amino acids. Written as DNA, the CDR3 is TGTGCCAGCTCACCATGGTCGCAGAACACTGAAGCTTTCTTT. This codes for CASSPWSQNTEAFF.